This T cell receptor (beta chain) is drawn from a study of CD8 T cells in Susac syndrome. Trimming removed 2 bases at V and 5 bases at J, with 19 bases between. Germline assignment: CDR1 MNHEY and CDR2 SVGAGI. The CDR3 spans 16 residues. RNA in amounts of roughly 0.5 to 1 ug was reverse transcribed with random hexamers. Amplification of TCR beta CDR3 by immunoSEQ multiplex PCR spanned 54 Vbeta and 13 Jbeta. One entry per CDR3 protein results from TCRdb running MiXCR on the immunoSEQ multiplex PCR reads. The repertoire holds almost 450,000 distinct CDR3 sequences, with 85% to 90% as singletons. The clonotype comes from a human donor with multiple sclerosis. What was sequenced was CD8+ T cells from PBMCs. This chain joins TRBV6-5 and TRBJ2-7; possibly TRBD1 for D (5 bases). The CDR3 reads CASSYGLQTVGDEQYF. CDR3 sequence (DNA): TGTGCCAGCAGTTACGGCCTACAGACAGTAGGAGACGAGCAGTACTTC.